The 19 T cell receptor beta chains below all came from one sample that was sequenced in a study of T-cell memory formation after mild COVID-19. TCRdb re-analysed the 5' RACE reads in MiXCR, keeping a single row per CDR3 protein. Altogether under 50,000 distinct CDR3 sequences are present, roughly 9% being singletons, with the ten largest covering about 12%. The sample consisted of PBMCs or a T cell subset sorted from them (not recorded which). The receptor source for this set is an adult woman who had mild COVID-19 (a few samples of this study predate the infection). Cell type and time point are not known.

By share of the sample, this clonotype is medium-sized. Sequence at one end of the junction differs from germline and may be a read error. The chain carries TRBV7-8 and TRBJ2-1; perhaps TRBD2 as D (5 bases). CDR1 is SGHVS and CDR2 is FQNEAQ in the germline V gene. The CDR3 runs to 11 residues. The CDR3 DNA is TGTGCCAGCAGCCTTGGACTGGGCGTTTTTTTC. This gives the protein CASSLGLGVFF.

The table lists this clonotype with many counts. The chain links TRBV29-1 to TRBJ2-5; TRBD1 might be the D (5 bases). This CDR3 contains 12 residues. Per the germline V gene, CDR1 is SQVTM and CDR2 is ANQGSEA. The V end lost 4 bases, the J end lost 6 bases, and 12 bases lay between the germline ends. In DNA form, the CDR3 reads TGCAGCGTTGGACAGAGTTGGCAGACCCAGTACTTC. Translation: CSVGQSWQTQYF.

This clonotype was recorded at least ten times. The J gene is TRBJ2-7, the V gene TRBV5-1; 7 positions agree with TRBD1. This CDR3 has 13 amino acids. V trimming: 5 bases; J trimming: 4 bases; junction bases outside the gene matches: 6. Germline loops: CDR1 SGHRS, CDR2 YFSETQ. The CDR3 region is CASSQTGNYEQYF. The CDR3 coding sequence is TGCGCCAGCAGTCAGACAGGGAATTACGAGCAGTACTTC.

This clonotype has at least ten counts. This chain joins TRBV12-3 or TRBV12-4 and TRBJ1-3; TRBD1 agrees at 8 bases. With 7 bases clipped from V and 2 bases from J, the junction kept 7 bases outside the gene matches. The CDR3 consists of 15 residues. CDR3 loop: CASTEDRVPGNTIYF. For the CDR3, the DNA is TGTGCCAGCACCGAGGACAGGGTCCCTGGAAACACCATATATTTT.

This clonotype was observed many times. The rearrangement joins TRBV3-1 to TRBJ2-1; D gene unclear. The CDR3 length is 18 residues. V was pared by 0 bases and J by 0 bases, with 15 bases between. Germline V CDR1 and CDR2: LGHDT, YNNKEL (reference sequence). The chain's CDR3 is CASSQDLASVLSYNEQFF. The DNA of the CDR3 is TGTGCCAGCAGCCAAGATTTGGCCTCAGTACTCTCCTACAATGAGCAGTTCTTC.

This CDR3 is CASRAGLVVNEQFF. Here the CDR3 DNA reads TGTGCCAGCAGGGCGGGACTAGTGGTGAATGAGCAGTTCTTC. The chain employs TRBV2 and TRBJ2-1; 8 bases are a match to TRBD2. The length of the CDR3 is 14 residues. V dropped 6 bases and J dropped 7; count of bases not matched to a gene: 8. Germline CDR1 and CDR2: SNHLY and FYNNEI.

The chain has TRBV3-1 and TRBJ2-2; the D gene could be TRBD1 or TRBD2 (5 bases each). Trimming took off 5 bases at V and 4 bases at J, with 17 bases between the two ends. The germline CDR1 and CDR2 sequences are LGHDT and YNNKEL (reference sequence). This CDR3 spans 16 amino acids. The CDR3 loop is CASSGGRLGGTGELFF. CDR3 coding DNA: TGTGCCAGCAGCGGGGGACGGCTGGGTGGCACCGGGGAGCTGTTTTTT.

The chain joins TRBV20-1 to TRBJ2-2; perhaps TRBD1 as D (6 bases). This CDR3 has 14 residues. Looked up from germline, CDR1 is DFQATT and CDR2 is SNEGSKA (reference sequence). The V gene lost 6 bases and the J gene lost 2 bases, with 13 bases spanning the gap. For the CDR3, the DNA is TGCAGTGCCTCGGACAGTTTAAACACCGGGGAGCTGTTTTTT. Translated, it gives CSASDSLNTGELFF.

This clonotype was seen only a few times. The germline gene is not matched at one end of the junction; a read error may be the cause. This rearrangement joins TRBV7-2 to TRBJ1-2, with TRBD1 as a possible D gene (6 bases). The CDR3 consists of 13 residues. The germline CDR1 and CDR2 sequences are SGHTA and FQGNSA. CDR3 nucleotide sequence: TGTGCCAGCAGCTTAGCCGGAGGGGGGCTCCGTATCTTC. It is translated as CASSLAGGGLRIF.

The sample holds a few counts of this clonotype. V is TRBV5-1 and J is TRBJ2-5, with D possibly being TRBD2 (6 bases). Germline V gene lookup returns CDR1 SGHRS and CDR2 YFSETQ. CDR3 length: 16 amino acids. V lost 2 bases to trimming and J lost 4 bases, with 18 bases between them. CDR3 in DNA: TGCGCCAGCAGCTTAGGCGGCGGGAAGAGAAGAGAGACCCAGTACTTC. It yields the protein CASSLGGGKRRETQYF.

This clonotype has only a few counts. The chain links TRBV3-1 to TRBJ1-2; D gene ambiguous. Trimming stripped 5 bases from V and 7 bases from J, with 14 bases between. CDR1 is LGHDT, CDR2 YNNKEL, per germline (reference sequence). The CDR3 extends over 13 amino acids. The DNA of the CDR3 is TGTGCCAGCAGCTTAGAAACGGTCATTGGCTACACCTTC. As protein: CASSLETVIGYTF.

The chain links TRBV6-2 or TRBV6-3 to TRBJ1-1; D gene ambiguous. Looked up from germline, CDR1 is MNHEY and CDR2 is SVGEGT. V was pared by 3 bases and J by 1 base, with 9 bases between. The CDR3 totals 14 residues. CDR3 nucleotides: TGTGCCAGCAGTTATTGGACGGAGAACACTGAAGCTTTCTTT. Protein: CASSYWTENTEAFF.

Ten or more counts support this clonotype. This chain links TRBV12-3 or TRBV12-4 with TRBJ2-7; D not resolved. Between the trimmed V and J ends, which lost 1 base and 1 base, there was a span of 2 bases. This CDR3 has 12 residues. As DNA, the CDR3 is TGTGCCAGCAGTTTAGTGTCCTACGAGCAGTACTTC. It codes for CASSLVSYEQYF.

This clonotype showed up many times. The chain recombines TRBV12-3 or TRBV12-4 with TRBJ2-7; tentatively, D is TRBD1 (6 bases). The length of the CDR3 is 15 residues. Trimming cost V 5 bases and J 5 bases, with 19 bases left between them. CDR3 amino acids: CASSPSQYRVHEQYF. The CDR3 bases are TGTGCCAGCAGTCCTTCCCAATACAGGGTCCACGAGCAGTACTTC.

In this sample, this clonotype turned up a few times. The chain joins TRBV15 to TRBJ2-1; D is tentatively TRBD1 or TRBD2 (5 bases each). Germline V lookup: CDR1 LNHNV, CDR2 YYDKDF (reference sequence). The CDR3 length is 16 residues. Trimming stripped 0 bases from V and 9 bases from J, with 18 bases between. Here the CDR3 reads CATSRDRSGGRGEQFF. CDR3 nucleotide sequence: TGTGCCACCAGCAGAGATCGAAGCGGTGGAAGGGGTGAGCAGTTCTTC.

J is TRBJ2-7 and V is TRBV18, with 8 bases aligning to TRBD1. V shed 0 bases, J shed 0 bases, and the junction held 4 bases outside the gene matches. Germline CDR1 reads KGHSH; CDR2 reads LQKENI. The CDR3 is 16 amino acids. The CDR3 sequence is CASSPPRTGISYEQYF. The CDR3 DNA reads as TGTGCCAGCTCACCACCCCGGACAGGGATCTCCTACGAGCAGTACTTC.

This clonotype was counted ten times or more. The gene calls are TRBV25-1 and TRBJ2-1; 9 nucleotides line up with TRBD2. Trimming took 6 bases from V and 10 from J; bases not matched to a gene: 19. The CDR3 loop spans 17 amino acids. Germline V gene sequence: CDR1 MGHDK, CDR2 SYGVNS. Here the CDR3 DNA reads TGTGCCAGCAGCGCCCCGCGGGAAGCGGGAGGCGATCCGGAGCAGTTCTTC. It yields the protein CASSAPREAGGDPEQFF.

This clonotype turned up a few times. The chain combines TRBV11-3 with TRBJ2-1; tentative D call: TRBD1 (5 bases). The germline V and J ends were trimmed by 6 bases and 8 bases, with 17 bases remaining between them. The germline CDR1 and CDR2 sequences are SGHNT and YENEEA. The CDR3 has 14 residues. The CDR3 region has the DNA TGTGCCAGCAGTGACCTACCTACAGGCGATGAGCAGTTCTTC. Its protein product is CASSDLPTGDEQFF.

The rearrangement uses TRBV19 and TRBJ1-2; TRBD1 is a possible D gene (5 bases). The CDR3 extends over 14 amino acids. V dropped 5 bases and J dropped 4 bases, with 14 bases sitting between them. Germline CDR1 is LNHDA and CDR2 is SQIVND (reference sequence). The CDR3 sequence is CASSGLQDTYGYTF. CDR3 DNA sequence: TGTGCCAGTAGTGGGCTACAGGACACCTATGGCTACACCTTC.